This T cell receptor beta chain originates from a study of Ad26.COV2.S vaccination and SARS-CoV-2 variants. Clones were read by immunoSEQ multiplex PCR, and TCRdb kept only the in-frame ones, dropping some. The sample has roughly 350,000 clones; 80% to 90% are singletons. Treatment defined: over 15 received Ad26.COV2.S at low or high dose, single or two shots; 5 received placebo; per-sample allocation not given. Samples analyzed were those drawn on day 63 after the first vaccine or placebo injection. V lost 2 bases to trimming and J lost 8 bases, with 10 bases between them. Germline V gene lookup returns CDR1 SGHNT and CDR2 YENEEA. The CDR3 has 13 residues.

The TCR originated in a person aged 18-60 years who received the Ad26.COV2.S COVID-19 vaccine or a placebo. Sequencing used peripheral blood, obtained in a trial of Ad26.COV2.S vaccine versus placebo. The chain couples TRBV11-3 to TRBJ2-1, with no clear D. CDR3 bases: TGTGCCAGCAGCTTAACCCCCCTTTATGAGCAGTTCTTC. This sequence encodes CASSLTPLYEQFF.